Below are 17 T cell receptor beta chains sequenced from a single sample in a study of cytomegalovirus exposure and HLA in healthy donors. 60 Vbeta and 13 Jbeta primers were used in PCR. The repertoire was sequenced with immunoSEQ multiplex PCR; TCRdb's copy has only in-frame clones and lacks some. The sample lists around 200,000 clones, roughly 80% seen once, with approximately 3.4% in the top ten. The specimen was PBMCs. All receptors derive from a female donor in good health and CMV-seronegative.

V and J are TRBV6-5 and TRBJ2-5; a possible D gene is TRBD1 (5 bases). The J call is doubtful: the DNA matches TRBJ2-7 better. The CDR3 covers 15 residues. Germline lookup yields CDR1 MNHEY and CDR2 SVGAGI. In DNA form, the CDR3 reads TGTGCCAGCAGTTACTCGACAGTTAAATCCTACGAGCAGTACTTC. This translates into CASSYSTVKSYEQYF.

This clone was seen a handful of times. The V call is TRBV28, the J call TRBJ2-3; 9 positions agree with TRBD2. V lost 5 bases to trimming and J lost 2 bases; unmatched junction nucleotides: 8. The CDR3 extends over 16 amino acids. The germline V gene has CDR1 MDHEN and CDR2 SYDVKM. CDR3 sequence: CASSPLAGATTDTQYF. The CDR3 DNA sequence: TGTGCCAGCAGTCCCTTAGCGGGAGCGACCACAGATACGCAGTATTTT.

The chain couples TRBV9 to TRBJ2-7; 7 bases are shared with TRBD2. The CDR3 spans 16 residues. CDR1 is SGDLS and CDR2 is YYNGEE in the germline V gene. With 2 bases clipped from V and 6 bases from J, the junction kept 14 bases outside the gene matches. The CDR3, as DNA: TGTGCCAGCAGCGTGGGGGAGGGGTACGGGCTAGGCGAGCAGTACTTC. It translates to CASSVGEGYGLGEQYF. Full variable domain (outside the CDR3, taken from reference TRBV9 and TRBJ2-7): DSGVTQTPKHLITATGQRVTLRCSPRSGDLSVYWYQQSLDQGLQFLIQYYNGEERAKGNILERFSAQQFPDLHSELNLSSLELGDSALYFCASSVGEGYGLGEQYFGPGTRLTVT.

The chain links TRBV19 to TRBJ2-7; D is unclear. The length of the CDR3 is 13 residues. V dropped 10 bases and J dropped 3 bases, with 16 bases sitting between them. Germline CDR1 LNHDA, CDR2 SQIVND (reference sequence). CDR3 amino acids: CATSQAPSYEQYF. CDR3 DNA sequence: TGTGCCACCTCCCAGGCCCCAAGCTACGAGCAGTACTTC. Supplemented by reference TRBV19 and TRBJ2-7, the full variable domain reads DGGITQSPKYLFRKEGQNVTLSCEQNLNHDAMYWYRQDPGQGLRLIYYSQIVNDFQKGDIAEGYSVSREKKESFPLTVTSAQKNPTAFYLCATSQAPSYEQYFGPGTRLTVT.

V usage is TRBV28 and J usage is TRBJ1-5, with D uncertain. The CDR3 covers 12 residues. V was pared by 5 bases and J by 2 bases, with 4 bases between. Germline lookup yields CDR1 MDHEN and CDR2 SYDVKM. The CDR3 loop is CASSTGNQPQHF. The CDR3 nucleotides read TGTGCCAGCAGTACAGGCAATCAGCCCCAGCATTTT.

Only a few counts were recorded for this clone. V gene TRBV6-5 combines with J gene TRBJ1-2; a possible D gene is TRBD1 (6 bases). CDR1 is MNHEY, CDR2 SVGAGI, per germline. CDR3 length equals 14 residues. The V end was cut by 0 bases, the J end by 4 bases, with 9 bases between. CDR3 sequence: CASSYSSRGYGYTF. CDR3 bases: TGTGCCAGCAGTTACTCGTCCAGGGGCTATGGCTACACCTTC.

V is TRBV10-1 and J is TRBJ2-7, with TRBD2 matching 9 bases. Looked up from germline, CDR1 is WNHNN and CDR2 is SYGVQD (reference sequence). V lost 11 bases to trimming and J lost 2 bases; unmatched junction nucleotides: 16. This CDR3 has 16 amino acids. The CDR3 reads CAPERVAGEVTYEQYF. The CDR3 DNA reads as TGCGCCCCCGAGAGGGTAGCGGGAGAGGTTACCTACGAGCAGTACTTC.

The table lists this clone with a few counts. J is TRBJ2-2 and V is TRBV9, with TRBD2 matching 8 bases. J was trimmed by 6 bases and V by 0 bases; bases with no gene match: 4. This CDR3 has 15 residues. Germline V gene data show CDR1 as SGDLS and CDR2 as YYNGEE. DNA of the CDR3: TGTGCCAGCAGCGTAGCGGGACTAGGTGCCGGGGAGCTGTTTTTT. Protein product: CASSVAGLGAGELFF.

The chain is built from TRBV6-5 and TRBJ1-2; 12 bases map to TRBD1. Trimming cost V 5 bases and J 8 bases; bases outside gene matches: 9. Germline V gene data show CDR1 as MNHEY and CDR2 as SVGAGI. The CDR3 covers 15 residues. CDR3 residues: CASSTGTGGAEGYTF. The CDR3 DNA reads TGTGCCAGCAGTACCGGGACAGGGGGCGCCGAGGGCTACACCTTC.

The chain has TRBV7-9 and TRBJ1-5; possible D gene TRBD1, 5 bases. Germline values: CDR1 SEHNR, CDR2 FQNEAQ (reference sequence). Between the trimmed V and J ends, which lost 5 bases and 0 bases, there was a span of 11 bases. The CDR3 has 15 residues. This CDR3 is CASSPLDSSNQPQHF. CDR3 DNA sequence: TGTGCCAGCAGCCCGCTAGACAGTAGCAATCAGCCCCAGCATTTT.

The chain recombines TRBV28 with TRBJ1-2; 7 positions match TRBD1. There are 15 residues in the CDR3. Germline V lookup: CDR1 MDHEN, CDR2 SYDVKM. Trimming took 6 bases from V and 8 from J; bases not matched to a gene: 15. The CDR3: CASSSYPGTAEGYTF. CDR3 nucleotide sequence: TGTGCCAGCAGCTCTTACCCCGGGACAGCGGAAGGCTACACCTTC.

A few counts support this clone. This chain uses TRBV5-4 with TRBJ2-5; 7 nucleotides align to TRBD1. The CDR3 length is 15 residues. V gave up 4 bases and J gave up 5 bases; unmatched junction bases: 11. CDR1 and CDR2 (germline): SGHNT, YYREEE (reference sequence). This chain's CDR3 is CASSVRDRVYETQYF. CDR3 sequence (DNA): TGTGCCAGCAGCGTTCGGGACAGAGTTTACGAGACCCAGTACTTC.

The rearrangement uses TRBV6-5 and TRBJ2-3, with 7 bases that match TRBD1. The V segment lost 4 bases and the J segment 3 bases; nucleotides outside the gene matches: 4. From germline, CDR1 is MNHEY and CDR2 SVGAGI. This CDR3 comprises 14 residues. CDR3: CASSFGTETDTQYF. CDR3 nucleotide sequence: TGTGCCAGCAGTTTTGGGACAGAGACAGATACGCAGTATTTT.

This chain links TRBV28 with TRBJ2-1; 11 bases are a match to TRBD2. CDR3 length equals 14 residues. J lost 7 bases, V lost 5 bases, and 4 bases had no gene match. Germline CDR1 and CDR2: MDHEN and SYDVKM. The CDR3 DNA follows: TGTGCCAGCAGTCCCCGGACTAGCGGGAATGAGCAGTTCTTC. Amino acid sequence: CASSPRTSGNEQFF.

The rearrangement links TRBV6-6 to TRBJ2-1, with 9 nucleotides matching TRBD1. From germline, CDR1 is MNHNY and CDR2 SVGAGI (reference sequence). CDR3 length: 14 residues. The trim removed 6 bases at V and 4 bases at J, leaving 4 bases unmatched. CDR3 DNA sequence: TGTGCCAGCAGGCGGGGGACAGGGTACAATGAGCAGTTCTTC. This encodes CASRRGTGYNEQFF.

This clone was found a few times. The CDR3 loop reads CASSAELPGLPSFF. CDR3 nucleotides: TGTGCCAGCAGCGCAGAATTACCGGGACTCCCCTCCTTCTTC. This rearrangement joins TRBV9 to TRBJ2-1, with D tentatively TRBD2 (6 bases). This CDR3 has 14 residues. Trimming removed 3 bases from V and 16 bases from J, with 23 bases in between. Germline V gene lookup returns CDR1 SGDLS and CDR2 YYNGEE.

In this sample, this clone turned up once. This chain joins TRBV6-5 and TRBJ2-1; 7 positions agree with TRBD1. J gave up 2 bases and V 3 bases, and 4 bases lay outside the gene matches. The CDR3 is 15 residues long. Germline CDR1 and CDR2: MNHEY and SVGAGI. CDR3 residues: CASSYRRGTYNEQFF. The CDR3 region has the DNA TGTGCCAGCAGTTATCGCAGGGGGACCTACAATGAGCAGTTCTTC.